Each of the 21 T cell receptor beta chains below was sequenced from the same sample in a study of cytomegalovirus exposure and HLA in healthy donors. Profiling relied on immunoSEQ multiplex PCR, and the TCRdb table lists in-frame clones only, not all of them. Altogether roughly 120,000 clones are present, approximately 94% being singletons, with the ten largest covering more than 0.9%. Specimen: PBMCs. Every receptor here comes from a woman in her late teens or twenties in good health and CMV-seronegative.

This rearrangement joins TRBV11-2 to TRBJ2-7; perhaps TRBD2 as D (5 bases). The CDR3 is 14 amino acids. Germline V gene sequence: CDR1 SGHAT, CDR2 FQNNGV. V lost 4 bases, J lost 5 bases, and 15 bases lay in between. The DNA for the CDR3 is TGTGCCAGCAGCTCCCTACCGAAGAGGGACGAGCAGTACTTC. The encoded protein is CASSSLPKRDEQYF.

This rearrangement joins TRBV2 to TRBJ2-7; D might be TRBD2 (6 bases). This CDR3 is 15 amino acids long. The germline gives CDR1 SNHLY, CDR2 FYNNEI. V was pared by 6 bases and J by 4 bases, with 19 bases between. The DNA of the CDR3 is TGTGCCAGCAGCACCGGGACTCACCCCCTTTACGAGCAGTACTTC. Its translation: CASSTGTHPLYEQYF.

V gene TRBV11-2 combines with J gene TRBJ2-2; 10 bases match TRBD2. CDR3 length: 16 residues. The germline CDR1 and CDR2 sequences are SGHAT and FQNNGV. After removal of 2 bases from V and 7 bases from J, the junction contained 7 bases not matched to a gene. The CDR3 bases are TGTGCCAGCAGCTTACTAGCGGGGGCAAGAGTCGGGGAGCTGTTTTTT. It is translated as CASSLLAGARVGELFF.

The V call is TRBV7-9, the J call TRBJ2-7; 10 bases map to TRBD1. The J segment lost 0 bases and the V segment lost 6 bases, leaving 11 bases of the junction unmatched. CDR3 length: 17 amino acids. Germline CDR1 reads SEHNR; CDR2 reads FQNEAQ (reference sequence). CDR3 loop: CASRPDRGRGSSYEQYF. Written as DNA, the CDR3 is TGTGCCAGCAGACCAGACAGGGGGCGGGGGAGCTCCTACGAGCAGTACTTC.

In DNA form, the CDR3 reads TGCAGCGTTGGTCTATCCCCCAATCAGCCCCAGCATTTT. Its translation is CSVGLSPNQPQHF. The V call is TRBV29-1, the J call TRBJ1-5; D gene uncertain. The CDR3 spans 13 residues. Germline CDR1 is SQVTM and CDR2 is ANQGSEA. Deletions cut 4 bases from V and 3 bases from J, with 10 bases between.

The rearrangement uses TRBV30 and TRBJ1-1; D is unresolved. This CDR3 contains 12 residues. V was trimmed by 4 bases and J by 11 bases, leaving 17 bases between them. Germline V gene sequence: CDR1 GTSNPN, CDR2 SVGIG (reference sequence). The CDR3 here is CAWNRREGWAFF. In nucleotides, the CDR3 is TGTGCCTGGAATCGACGGGAGGGTTGGGCTTTCTTT.

The CDR3 nucleotides read TGTGCCAGCAGCAACCGGGACAGAGGTCCTCAGGGCAATCAGCCCCAGCATTTT. Protein: CASSNRDRGPQGNQPQHF. The V call is TRBV21-1, the J call TRBJ1-5; whether TRBD1, the table's D call, matches the DNA was not checked. TRBV21-1 is termed a pseudogene. CDR3 length: 18 amino acids.

The V and J genes are TRBV18 and TRBJ2-1; tentative D call: TRBD1 (5 bases). Germline lookup yields CDR1 KGHSH and CDR2 LQKENI. This CDR3 region has 16 residues. The V end lost 0 bases, the J end lost 8 bases, and 17 bases lay between the germline ends. The CDR3 DNA sequence: TGTGCCAGCTCACCACCGGGGCTCGGGCCTATTTATGAGCAGTTCTTC. It translates to CASSPPGLGPIYEQFF.

The CDR3, as DNA: TGTGCCAGCAGTTACGGGGGACTCTACGAGCAGTACTTC. Protein sequence: CASSYGGLYEQYF. V is TRBV6-6 and J is TRBJ2-7; D possibly corresponds to TRBD2 (6 bases). Trimming left V 2 bases short and J 3 bases short, with 8 bases between. Germline CDR1 and CDR2: MNHNY and SVGAGI (reference sequence). The CDR3 has 13 amino acids.

This clone has just one count. V is TRBV7-6 and J is TRBJ2-5, with a tentative D call TRBD2 (6 bases). The CDR3 loop spans 16 amino acids. The germline gives CDR1 SGHVS, CDR2 FNYEAQ. V lost 5 bases to trimming and J lost 4 bases, with 20 bases between them. CDR3 bases: TGTGCCAGCAGCCCCCAGCGGGCCACGGTTCCAGAGACCCAGTACTTC. Protein sequence: CASSPQRATVPETQYF.

The chain combines TRBV4-1 with TRBJ1-4, with D possibly matching TRBD1 (6 bases). CDR1 MGHRA and CDR2 YSYEKL come from the germline V gene. The CDR3 has 14 amino acids. V lost 4 bases, J lost 8 bases, and 14 bases lay in between. CDR3 sequence: CASSPRGLEEKLFF. The CDR3, as DNA: TGCGCCAGCAGCCCCAGGGGTCTTGAGGAAAAACTGTTTTTT.

The CDR3 sequence: CASSEIFLGNTIYF. CDR3 in DNA: TGTGCCAGCAGTGAAATCTTTCTGGGAAACACCATATATTTT. This chain links TRBV2 with TRBJ1-3; D uncertain. CDR3 length equals 14 residues. V lost 2 bases, J lost 4 bases, and 9 bases lay in between. From germline, CDR1 is SNHLY and CDR2 FYNNEI.

This chain links TRBV18 with TRBJ2-5, with 7 bases identical to TRBD2. The germline V gene encodes CDR1 KGHSH and CDR2 LQKENI. The CDR3 runs to 16 residues. The trim removed 0 bases at V and 4 bases at J, leaving 8 bases unmatched. CDR3 residues: CASSPPRDYIGETQYF. The CDR3 DNA reads as TGTGCCAGCTCACCACCGAGGGACTATATTGGAGAGACCCAGTACTTC.

This rearrangement joins TRBV7-2 to TRBJ1-1; 9 nucleotides match TRBD1. Germline lookup yields CDR1 SGHTA and CDR2 FQGNSA. This CDR3 spans 16 amino acids. J was trimmed by 3 bases and V by 2 bases; bases with no gene match: 7. The chain's CDR3 is CASSLHPTGGYTEAFF. Written as DNA, the CDR3 is TGTGCCAGCAGCTTACATCCGACAGGGGGGTACACTGAAGCTTTCTTT.

This clone was detected only once. This CDR3 is also generated by other DNA sequences in the sample. The rearrangement uses TRBV6-6 and TRBJ2-1, with D perhaps matching TRBD1 (5 bases). Germline V gives CDR1 MNHNY, CDR2 SVGAGI (reference sequence). The length of the CDR3 is 13 residues. Trimming removed 6 bases at V and 3 bases at J, with 9 bases between. The CDR3 region has the DNA TGTGCCAGCAGCCACGACAGCTACAATGAGCAGTTCTTC. Protein: CASSHDSYNEQFF.

The rearrangement uses TRBV6-5 and TRBJ1-6, with D unresolved. Germline CDR1 and CDR2: MNHEY and SVGAGI. The germline V and J ends were trimmed by 2 bases and 13 bases, with 12 bases remaining between them. The CDR3 runs to 13 residues. CDR3 loop: CASSYNSAAPLHF. CDR3 bases: TGTGCCAGCAGTTACAATAGCGCTGCGCCCCTCCACTTT.

The chain combines TRBV5-1 with TRBJ2-2; 9 positions match TRBD2. With 4 bases clipped from V and 6 bases from J, the junction kept 7 bases outside the gene matches. Germline assignment: CDR1 SGHRS and CDR2 YFSETQ. The CDR3 is 15 amino acids. This CDR3 is CASSMRGGQSGELFF. Here the CDR3 DNA reads TGCGCCAGCAGCATGCGGGGGGGCCAATCCGGGGAGCTGTTTTTT.

The chain has TRBV6-5 and TRBJ2-2, with a tentative D call TRBD2 (5 bases). V shed 8 bases and J shed 8 bases, with 6 bases lying between them. This CDR3 is 10 amino acids long. Germline V gene data show CDR1 as MNHEY and CDR2 as SVGAGI. The chain's CDR3 is CASGEGELFF. CDR3 in DNA: TGTGCCAGCGGGGAGGGGGAGCTGTTTTTT.

V usage is TRBV4-1 and J usage is TRBJ2-7; tentative D call: TRBD2 (6 bases). Trimming took off 5 bases at V and 2 bases at J, with 28 bases between the two ends. This CDR3 has 19 amino acids. The germline V gene encodes CDR1 MGHRA and CDR2 YSYEKL. The CDR3 DNA is TGCGCCAGCAGCACCACTTCCATGGGGACTGATCGGTTACCCTACGAGCAGTACTTC. Translated, it gives CASSTTSMGTDRLPYEQYF.

J is TRBJ1-2 and V is TRBV9; the D is unclear. Trimming shortened V by 0 bases and J by 0 bases, and 9 bases separated the two germline ends. The CDR3 extends over 15 amino acids. Germline CDR1 reads SGDLS; CDR2 reads YYNGEE. CDR3 DNA sequence: TGTGCCAGCAGCGTAGATTGGAGGACTAACTATGGCTACACCTTC. It yields the protein CASSVDWRTNYGYTF.

The chain couples TRBV7-8 to TRBJ2-7; 10 positions match TRBD2. Trimming removed 2 bases from V and 3 bases from J; junction bases left unmatched: 4. The CDR3 has 15 residues. Germline V CDR1 and CDR2: SGHVS, FQNEAQ. CDR3 region: CASSLNPSGSYEQYF. In nucleotides, the CDR3 is TGTGCCAGCAGCTTAAATCCTAGCGGGAGCTACGAGCAGTACTTC.